Sequencing of this TCR beta chain was carried out in a study of blood T cell repertoires in COVID-19 (dated by TCRdb to between 2020 and 2021). Describing the broader study: The collaborator samples originated in the United States, Italy and Spain and spanned the acute and convalescent phases of COVID-19. Subjects who had been exposed to COVID-19, were actively infected with it, or had recovered from it provided the deeply sampled blood TCRbeta repertoires that made up the dataset. The repertoires were made available in a free public database intended to serve as a resource for research on the immune response to SARS-CoV-2. Where available, HLA class I and class II types were taken from metadata supplied by the sample provider and were not determined by assay-based typing. A de-identified subject ID, COVID-19 status, age in years and sex were almost always included in the sample metadata. The material from the prospective study consisted of cDNA or gDNA derived from T cells, B-cell-depleted T cells, or PBMCs. The samples were drawn from two sources: the first 160 participants of the ongoing ImmuneRACE study, and 1,000 to 1,500 subjects contributed by 6 global collaborators.

Each collaborating institution followed its own protocols to collect whole blood in K2EDTA tubes. For TCRbeta analysis, collaborator samples were shipped as frozen whole blood, as isolated PBMCs, or as DNA extracted from either sample type. Comment on this clone: No cognate antigen has been identified for it. It has no much larger one-base neighbor in the sample; base qualities were not kept.

Trimming removed 6 bases from V and 4 bases from J; the gene matches leave 6 bases unexplained. In the germline V gene (reference sequence), CDR1 corresponds to MNHEY and CDR2 to SMNVEV. Inclusive of the bounding cysteine and phenylalanine, the CDR3 is 15 residues long. The sequence is cut down to CDR3 DNA, 45 bases in frame from base 1. The immunoSEQ Assay, a bias-controlled multiplex PCR, was used to amplify TCRbeta CDR3 regions from genomic DNA. The published analysis was carried out like this. Nucleated cell counts per sample were estimated from amplification of reference gene primers within the assay. To quantify the absolute abundance of each unique TCRbeta CDR3 rearrangement, sequence reads were collapsed and filtered. For each sample, productive Simpson clonality was calculated by taking the square root of Simpson's diversity index across productive rearrangements. The source is immuneACCESS, and TCRdb retained only in-frame sequences with V and J called. Part of the clones is not carried over; for the studies checked, unresolved V genes explain less than half of this, and the remainder is unexplained. The V and J calls and clone size were taken over from that table, and D and trimming were inferred from the DNA. Across this sample there are fewer than 250,000 clones, with more than 70% seen only once. The ten largest clones take up roughly 2.9% of the sample.

Beyond this particular receptor, the publication reports: The amount of clinical and demographic metadata varied by source and participant and was provided uncurated.

The TCR comes from a man aged 50-60 years with active or convalescent COVID-19. The sequence is built from TRBV27 and TRBJ1-6; 7 central nucleotides agree with TRBD1. Input material: peripheral blood. The DNA reads as follows: TGTGCCAGCAGGAGGGGACAGCTTTATAATTCACCCCTCCACTTT. This is translated as CASRRGQLYNSPLHF.